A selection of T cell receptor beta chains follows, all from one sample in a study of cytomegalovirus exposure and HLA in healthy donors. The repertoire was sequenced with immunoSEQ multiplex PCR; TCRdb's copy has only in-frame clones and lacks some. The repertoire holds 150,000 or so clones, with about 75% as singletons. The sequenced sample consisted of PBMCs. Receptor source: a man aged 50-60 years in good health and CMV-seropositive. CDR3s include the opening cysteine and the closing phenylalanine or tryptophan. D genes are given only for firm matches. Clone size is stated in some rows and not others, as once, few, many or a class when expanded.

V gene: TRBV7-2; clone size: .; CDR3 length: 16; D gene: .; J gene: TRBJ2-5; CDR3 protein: CASSLGATARGETQYF; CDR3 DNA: TGTGCCAGCAGCTTAGGCGCGACAGCGAGGGGGGAGACCCAGTACTTC
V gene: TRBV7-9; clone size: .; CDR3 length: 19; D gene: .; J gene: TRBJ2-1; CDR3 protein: CASSLAGQGGGFSYNEQFF; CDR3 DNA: TGTGCCAGCAGCTTAGCCGGACAGGGAGGGGGGTTCTCCTACAATGAGCAGTTCTTC
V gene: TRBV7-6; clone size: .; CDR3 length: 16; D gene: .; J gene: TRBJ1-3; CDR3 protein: CASSLVRADSGNTIYF; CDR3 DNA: TGTGCCAGCAGCTTAGTGCGGGCCGATTCTGGAAACACCATATATTTT
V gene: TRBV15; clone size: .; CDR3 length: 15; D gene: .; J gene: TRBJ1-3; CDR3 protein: CATSRGLQGGNTIYF; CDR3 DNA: TGTGCCACCAGCAGAGGATTACAGGGAGGAAACACCATATATTTT
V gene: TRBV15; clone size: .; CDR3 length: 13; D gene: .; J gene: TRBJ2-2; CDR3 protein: CATSTTGTGELFF; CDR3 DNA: TGTGCCACCAGCACTACAGGGACCGGGGAGCTGTTTTTT
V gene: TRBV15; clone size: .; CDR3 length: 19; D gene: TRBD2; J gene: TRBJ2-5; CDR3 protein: CATSRETGLAGRREETQYF; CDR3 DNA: TGTGCCACCAGCAGAGAAACGGGACTAGCGGGGAGGCGGGAAGAGACCCAGTACTTC
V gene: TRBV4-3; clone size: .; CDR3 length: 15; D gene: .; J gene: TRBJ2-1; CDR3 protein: CASSQELTVRNEQFF; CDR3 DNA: TGCGCCAGCAGCCAAGAGCTAACAGTACGCAATGAGCAGTTCTTC
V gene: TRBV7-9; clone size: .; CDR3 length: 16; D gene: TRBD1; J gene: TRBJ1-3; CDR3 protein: CSSSFGQGAIGNTIYF; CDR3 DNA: TGTTCCAGCAGCTTTGGACAGGGGGCTATTGGAAACACCATATATTTT
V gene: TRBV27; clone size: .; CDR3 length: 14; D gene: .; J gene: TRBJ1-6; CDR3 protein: CASSTTVYNSPLHF; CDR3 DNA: TGTGCCAGCAGTACGACAGTTTATAATTCACCCCTCCACTTT
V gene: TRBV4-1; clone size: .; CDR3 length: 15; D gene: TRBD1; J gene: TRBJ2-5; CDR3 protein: CASSHGTGDAETQYF; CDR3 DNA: TGCGCCAGCAGCCACGGGACAGGGGATGCAGAGACCCAGTACTTC
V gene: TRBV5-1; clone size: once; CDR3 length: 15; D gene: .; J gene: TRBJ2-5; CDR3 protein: CASSLGLGQGETQYF; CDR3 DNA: TGCGCCAGCAGCTTGGGCCTCGGGCAGGGTGAGACCCAGTACTTC
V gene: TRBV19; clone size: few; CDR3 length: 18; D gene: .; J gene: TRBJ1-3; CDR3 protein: CASSITDGQLLSGNTIYF; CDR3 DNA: TGTGCCAGTAGTATAACGGACGGACAGCTGCTTTCTGGAAACACCATATATTTT
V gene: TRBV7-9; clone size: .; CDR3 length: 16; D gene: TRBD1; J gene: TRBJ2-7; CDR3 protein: CASSLATGGPPYEQYF; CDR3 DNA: TGTGCCAGCAGCTTAGCTACAGGGGGGCCCCCCTACGAGCAGTACTTC
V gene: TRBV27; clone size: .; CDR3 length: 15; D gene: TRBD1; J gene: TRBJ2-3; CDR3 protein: CASSFRDSYTDTQYF; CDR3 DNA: TGTGCCAGCAGTTTCCGGGACAGCTACACAGATACGCAGTATTTT
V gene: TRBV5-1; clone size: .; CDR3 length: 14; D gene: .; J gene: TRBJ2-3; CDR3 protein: CASSPDNPTDTQYF; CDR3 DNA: TGCGCCAGCAGTCCCGACAATCCCACAGATACGCAGTATTTT
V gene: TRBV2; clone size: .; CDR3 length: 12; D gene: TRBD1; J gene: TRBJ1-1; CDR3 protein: CATTGQATEAFF; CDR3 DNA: TGTGCCACTACGGGACAGGCCACTGAAGCTTTCTTT
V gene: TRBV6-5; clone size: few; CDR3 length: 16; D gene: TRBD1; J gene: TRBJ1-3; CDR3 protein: CASSLSPDREWDTIYF; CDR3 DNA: TGTGCCAGCAGTTTAAGCCCCGACAGGGAATGGGACACCATATATTTT
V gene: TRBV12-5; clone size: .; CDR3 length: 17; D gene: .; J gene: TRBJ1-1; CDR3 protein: CASGLVTRQGRNTEAFF; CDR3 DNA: TGTGCTAGTGGTTTGGTGACTCGGCAGGGGAGGAACACTGAAGCTTTCTTT
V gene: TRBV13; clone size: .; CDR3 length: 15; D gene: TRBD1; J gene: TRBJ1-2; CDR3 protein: CASSPRLTGSRVATF; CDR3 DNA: TGTGCCAGCAGCCCGCGGCTGACAGGGTCGCGCGTAGCCACCTTC
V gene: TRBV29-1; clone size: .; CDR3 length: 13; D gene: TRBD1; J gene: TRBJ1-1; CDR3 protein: CSVRTGSDTEAFF; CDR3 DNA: TGCAGCGTGCGGACAGGGTCGGACACTGAAGCTTTCTTT
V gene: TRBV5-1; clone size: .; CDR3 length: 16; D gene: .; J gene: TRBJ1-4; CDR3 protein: CASSPPTGATNEKLFF; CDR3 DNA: TGCGCCAGCAGCCCGCCTACGGGAGCAACTAATGAAAAACTGTTTTTT
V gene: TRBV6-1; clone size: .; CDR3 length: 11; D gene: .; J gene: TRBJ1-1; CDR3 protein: CASSSNTEAFF; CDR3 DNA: TGTGCCAGCAGTTCTAACACTGAAGCTTTCTTT
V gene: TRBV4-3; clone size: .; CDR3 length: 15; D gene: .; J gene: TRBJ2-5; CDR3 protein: CASSQLGTLVETQYF; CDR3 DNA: TGCGCCAGCAGCCAATTGGGAACACTAGTAGAGACCCAGTACTTC
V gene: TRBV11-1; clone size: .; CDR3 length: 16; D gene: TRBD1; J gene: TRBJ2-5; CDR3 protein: CASSPGTGGLEETQYF; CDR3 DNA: TGTGCCAGCAGCCCCGGGACAGGGGGCCTAGAAGAGACCCAGTACTTC
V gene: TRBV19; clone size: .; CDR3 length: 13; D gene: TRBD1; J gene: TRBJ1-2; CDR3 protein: CASRSDRGRGYTF; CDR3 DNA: TGTGCCAGTAGGTCGGACAGGGGAAGGGGCTACACCTTC
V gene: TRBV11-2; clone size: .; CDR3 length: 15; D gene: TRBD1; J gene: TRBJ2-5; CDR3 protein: CASSLGTGYFGTQYF; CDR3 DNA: TGTGCCAGCAGCTTAGGGACAGGGTACTTTGGGACCCAGTACTTC
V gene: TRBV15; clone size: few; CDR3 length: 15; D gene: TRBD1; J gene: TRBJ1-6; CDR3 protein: CATGTGDSYNSPLHF; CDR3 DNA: TGTGCCACGGGGACAGGGGATTCCTATAATTCACCCCTCCACTTT
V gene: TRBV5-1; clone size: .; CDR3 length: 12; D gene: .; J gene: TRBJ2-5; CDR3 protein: CASSLAGETQYF; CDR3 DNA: TGCGCCAGCAGCTTGGCCGGTGAGACCCAGTACTTC
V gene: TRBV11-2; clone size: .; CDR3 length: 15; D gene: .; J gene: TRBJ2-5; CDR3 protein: CASSSRGGREETQYF; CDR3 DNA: TGTGCCAGCAGCTCGCGGGGCGGACGTGAGGAGACCCAGTACTTC
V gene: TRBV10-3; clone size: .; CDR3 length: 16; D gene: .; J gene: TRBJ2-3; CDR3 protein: CAAEEEPGSQSETQYF; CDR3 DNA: TGTGCCGCTGAAGAAGAACCGGGGAGCCAGAGTGAAACGCAGTATTTT
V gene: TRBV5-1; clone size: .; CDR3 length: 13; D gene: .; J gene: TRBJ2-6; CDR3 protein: CASRLSGANVLTF; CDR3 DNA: TGCGCCAGCAGACTCTCTGGGGCCAACGTCCTGACTTTC
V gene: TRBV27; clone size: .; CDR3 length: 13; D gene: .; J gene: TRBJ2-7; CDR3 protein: CASSLTRGGEQYF; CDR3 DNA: TGTGCCAGCAGTTTAACAAGGGGAGGCGAGCAGTACTTC
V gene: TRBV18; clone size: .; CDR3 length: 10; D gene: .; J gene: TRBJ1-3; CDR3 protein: CASRGNTIYF; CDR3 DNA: TGTGCCTCGCGGGGAAACACCATATATTTT
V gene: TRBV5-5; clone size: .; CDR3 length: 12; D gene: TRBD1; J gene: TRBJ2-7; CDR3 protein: CASSSGQGKQYF; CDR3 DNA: TGTGCCAGCAGCTCCGGACAGGGCAAGCAGTACTTC
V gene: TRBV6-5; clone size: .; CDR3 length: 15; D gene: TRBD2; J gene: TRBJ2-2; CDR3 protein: CASSYAAGEVGELFF; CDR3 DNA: TGTGCCAGCAGTTACGCTGCGGGGGAGGTCGGGGAGCTGTTTTTT
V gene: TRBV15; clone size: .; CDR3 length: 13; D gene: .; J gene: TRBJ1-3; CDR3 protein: CATSRSLGNTIYF; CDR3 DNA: TGTGCCACCAGCAGAAGCCTCGGAAACACCATATATTTT
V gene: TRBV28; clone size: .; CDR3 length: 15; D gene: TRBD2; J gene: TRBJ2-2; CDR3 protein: CASSFSGGNTGELFF; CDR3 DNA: TGTGCCAGCAGTTTTAGCGGGGGGAATACCGGGGAGCTGTTTTTT
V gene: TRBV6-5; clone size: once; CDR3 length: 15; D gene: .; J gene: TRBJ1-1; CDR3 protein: CASSFDRSSNTEAFF; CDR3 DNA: TGTGCCAGCAGTTTCGACAGGAGTTCGAACACTGAAGCTTTCTTT
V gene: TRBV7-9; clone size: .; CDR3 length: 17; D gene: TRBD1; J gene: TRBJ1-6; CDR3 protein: CASRSTGEDSYNSPLHF; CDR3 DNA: TGTGCCAGCAGATCTACAGGGGAAGATTCCTATAATTCACCCCTCCACTTT
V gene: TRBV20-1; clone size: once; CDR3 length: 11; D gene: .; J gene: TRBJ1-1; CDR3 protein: CSASRNTEAFF; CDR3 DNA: TGCAGTGCTAGTCGGAACACTGAAGCTTTCTTT
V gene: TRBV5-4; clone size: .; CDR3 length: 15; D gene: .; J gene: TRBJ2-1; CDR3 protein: CASSSPGAAYNEQFF; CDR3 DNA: TGTGCCAGCAGCAGCCCAGGGGCGGCCTACAATGAGCAGTTCTTC
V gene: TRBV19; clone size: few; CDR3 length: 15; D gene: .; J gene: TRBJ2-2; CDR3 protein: CASSAAGQNTGELFF; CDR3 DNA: TGTGCCAGTAGTGCAGCAGGGCAGAACACCGGGGAGCTGTTTTTT
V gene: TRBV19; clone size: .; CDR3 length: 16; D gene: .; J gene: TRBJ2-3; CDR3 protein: CASSSRGSSSTDTQYF; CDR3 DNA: TGTGCCAGTAGTTCCCGGGGGTCCTCTAGCACAGATACGCAGTATTTT
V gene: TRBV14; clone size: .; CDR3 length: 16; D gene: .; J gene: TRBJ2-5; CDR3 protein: CASSPTGKGSGQTQYF; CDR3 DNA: TGTGCCAGCAGCCCGACCGGAAAAGGGAGCGGACAGACCCAGTACTTC
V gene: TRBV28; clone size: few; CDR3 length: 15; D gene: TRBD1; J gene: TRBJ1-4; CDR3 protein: CASSLLGQGAEKLFF; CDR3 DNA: TGTGCCAGCAGTTTATTGGGACAGGGGGCAGAAAAACTGTTTTTT
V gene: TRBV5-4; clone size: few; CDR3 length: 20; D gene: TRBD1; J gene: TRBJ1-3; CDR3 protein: CASIPTGTGDKASSGNTIYF; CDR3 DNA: TGTGCCAGCATCCCGACCGGGACAGGGGACAAAGCGAGCTCTGGAAACACCATATATTTT
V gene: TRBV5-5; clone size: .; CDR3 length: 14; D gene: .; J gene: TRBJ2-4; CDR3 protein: CASSFPGDKNIQYF; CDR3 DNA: TGTGCCAGCAGCTTCCCAGGGGACAAAAACATTCAGTACTTC
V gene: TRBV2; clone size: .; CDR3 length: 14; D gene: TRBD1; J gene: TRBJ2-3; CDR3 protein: CASSWTGGTDTQYF; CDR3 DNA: TGTGCCAGCAGTTGGACAGGGGGCACAGATACGCAGTATTTT
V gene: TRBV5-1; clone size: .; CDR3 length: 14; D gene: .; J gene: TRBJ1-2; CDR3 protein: CASSSSAPGRSYTF; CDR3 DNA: TGCGCCAGCAGCTCCTCGGCCCCAGGCCGGAGCTACACCTTC
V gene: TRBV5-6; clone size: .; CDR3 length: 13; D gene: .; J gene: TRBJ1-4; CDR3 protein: CASSFRSNEKLFF; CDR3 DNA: TGTGCCAGCAGCTTCAGGTCTAATGAAAAACTGTTTTTT
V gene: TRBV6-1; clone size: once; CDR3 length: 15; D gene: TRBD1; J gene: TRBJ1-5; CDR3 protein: CASTTGTGRNQPQHF; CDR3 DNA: TGTGCCAGCACGACCGGGACAGGGAGAAATCAGCCCCAGCATTTT
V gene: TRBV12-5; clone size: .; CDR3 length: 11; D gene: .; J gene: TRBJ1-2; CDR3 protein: CASGLEAVRTF; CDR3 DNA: TGTGCTAGTGGTTTGGAGGCTGTGCGGACCTTC
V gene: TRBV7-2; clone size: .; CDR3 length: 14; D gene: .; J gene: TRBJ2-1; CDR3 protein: CASSLSREVHEQFF; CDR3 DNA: TGTGCCAGCAGCCTTTCCAGGGAGGTCCATGAGCAGTTCTTC
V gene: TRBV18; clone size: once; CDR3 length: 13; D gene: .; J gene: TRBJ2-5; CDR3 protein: CASSRGLQETQYF; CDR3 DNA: TGTGCCAGCTCACGCGGGCTCCAAGAGACCCAGTACTTC
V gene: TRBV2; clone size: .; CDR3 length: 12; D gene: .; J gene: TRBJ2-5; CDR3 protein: CASRIGGETQYF; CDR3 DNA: TGTGCCAGCAGGATCGGAGGAGAGACCCAGTACTTC
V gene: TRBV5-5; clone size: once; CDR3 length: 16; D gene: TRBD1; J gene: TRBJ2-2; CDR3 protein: CASSLGQGMNTGELFF; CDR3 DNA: TGTGCCAGCAGCCTGGGACAGGGGATGAACACCGGGGAGCTGTTTTTT
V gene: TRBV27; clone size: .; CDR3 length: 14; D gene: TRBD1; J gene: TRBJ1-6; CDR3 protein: CASSFNRGNSPLHF; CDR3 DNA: TGTGCCAGCAGTTTTAACAGGGGTAATTCACCCCTCCACTTT
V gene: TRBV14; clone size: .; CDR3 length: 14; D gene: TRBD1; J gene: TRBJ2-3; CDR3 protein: CASSQTGRTDTQYF; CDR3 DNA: TGTGCCAGCAGCCAGACAGGGCGGACAGATACGCAGTATTTT
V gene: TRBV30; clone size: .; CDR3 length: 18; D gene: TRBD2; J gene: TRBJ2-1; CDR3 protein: CAWSVRTSGGLAYNEQFF; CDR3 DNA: TGTGCCTGGAGTGTTAGGACTAGCGGGGGGCTAGCTTACAATGAGCAGTTCTTC
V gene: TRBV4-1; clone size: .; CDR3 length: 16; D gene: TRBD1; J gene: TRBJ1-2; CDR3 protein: CASSYRDRGLHYGYTF; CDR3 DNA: TGCGCCAGCAGCTACCGGGACAGGGGGCTTCACTATGGCTACACCTTC